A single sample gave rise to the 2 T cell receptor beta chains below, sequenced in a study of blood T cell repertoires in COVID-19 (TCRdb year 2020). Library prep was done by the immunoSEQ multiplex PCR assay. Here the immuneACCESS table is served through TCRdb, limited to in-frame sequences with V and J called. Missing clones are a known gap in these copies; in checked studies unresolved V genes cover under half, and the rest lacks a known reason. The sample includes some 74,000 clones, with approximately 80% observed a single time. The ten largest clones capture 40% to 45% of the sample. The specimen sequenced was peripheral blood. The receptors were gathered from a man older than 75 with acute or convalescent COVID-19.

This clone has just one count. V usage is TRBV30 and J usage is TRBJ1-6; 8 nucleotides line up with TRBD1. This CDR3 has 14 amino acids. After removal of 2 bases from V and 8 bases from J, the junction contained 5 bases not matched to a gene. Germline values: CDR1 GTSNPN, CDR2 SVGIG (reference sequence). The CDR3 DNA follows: TGTGCCTGGAGTAATATGGACAGGGATTCACCCCTCCACTTT. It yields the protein CAWSNMDRDSPLHF.

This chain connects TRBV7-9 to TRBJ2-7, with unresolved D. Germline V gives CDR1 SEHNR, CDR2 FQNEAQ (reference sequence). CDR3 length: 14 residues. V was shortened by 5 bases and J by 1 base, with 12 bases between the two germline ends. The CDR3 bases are TGTGCCAGCAGCCCGTTTAGTAGATCCTACGAGCAGTACTTC. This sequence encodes CASSPFSRSYEQYF.